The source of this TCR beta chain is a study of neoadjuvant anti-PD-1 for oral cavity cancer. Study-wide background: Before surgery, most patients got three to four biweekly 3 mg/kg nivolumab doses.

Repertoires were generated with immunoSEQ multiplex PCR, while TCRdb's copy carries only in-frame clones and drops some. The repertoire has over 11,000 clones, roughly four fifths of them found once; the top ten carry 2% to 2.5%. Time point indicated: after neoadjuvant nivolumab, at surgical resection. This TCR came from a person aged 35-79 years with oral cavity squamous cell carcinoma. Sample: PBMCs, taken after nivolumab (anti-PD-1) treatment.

CDR3 region: CASSLGGTGESEQYF. CDR3 DNA sequence: TGCGCCAGCAGCTTGGGAGGGACAGGGGAGTCCGAGCAGTACTTC. The rearrangement uses TRBV5-1 and TRBJ2-7; 10 nucleotides agree with TRBD1. Germline assignment: CDR1 SGHRS and CDR2 YFSETQ. The CDR3 length is 15 residues. The V segment lost 0 bases and the J segment 6 bases; nucleotides outside the gene matches: 6.